This T cell receptor (beta chain) was observed in a study of T cells in Graves' hyperthyroidism and ophthalmopathy. Findings and limits, study-wide: In blood, most of the thyroid clonotypes expanded above 0.001 were also present. Model predictions of ophthalmopathy came a median around 6.5 months before onset. Ophthalmopathy was told apart from stable hyperthyroidism by a 13 V-J model.

Amplification targeted TCR beta CDR3 regions from RNA transcripts. A set of HTBI primers served as the primers for a first-round RT-PCR of the TCR CDR3. TCRdb re-analysed the multiplex PCR reads in MiXCR, keeping a single row per CDR3 protein. The repertoire consists of roughly 56,000 distinct CDR3 sequences, with approximately 50% occurring once and the leading ten covering 9.5% to 15%. The V gene's germline CDR1 is SGHTA and CDR2 FQGNSA. The V end lost 4 bases, the J end lost 12 bases, and 7 bases lay between the germline ends. This CDR3 is 10 amino acids long. Comments on this clonotype: Antigen specificity is unknown.

The sequence derives from a woman aged 25 to 39 with Graves' ophthalmopathy. This chain links TRBV7-2 with TRBJ2-1; D gene ambiguous. The sequenced sample consisted of blood. CDR3 sequence reads: CASSSGGQFF. The CDR3 coding sequence is TGTGCCAGCAGCTCAGGTGGGCAGTTCTTC.